Listed below are T cell receptor beta chains from one sample, sequenced in a study of blood T cell repertoires in COVID-19. TCRdb's table, derived via immunoSEQ multiplex PCR, lists solely in-frame clones and lacks some. The table shows 250,000 to 350,000 clones, with 70% to 90% occurring only once. The sequenced sample was PBMCs or T cells enriched from blood (not recorded which). The source of these receptors is a woman aged 30 to 39 who had recovered from COVID-19. CDR3s include the opening cysteine and the closing phenylalanine or tryptophan. The order of the fields is V gene, clone size, J gene, D gene, CDR3 DNA, CDR3 protein. A D gene is named only where the DNA matches it firmly. Expanded clones get a size class; other rows say once, few or many, or leave the size out.

V: TRBV30
size: NA
J: TRBJ2-1
D: NA
DNA: TGTGCCTGGAGTGAGAATGGAGGGGCAAATGAGCAGTTCTTC
CDR3: CAWSENGGANEQFF

V: TRBV18
size: few
J: TRBJ1-6
D: NA
DNA: TGTGCCAGCTCACCGATAAGGACAGCCTTAGGGGATAATTCACCCCTCCACTTT
CDR3: CASSPIRTALGDNSPLHF

V: TRBV4-2
size: NA
J: TRBJ1-6
D: NA
DNA: TGTGCCAGCAGCCCCAGTCAGGGTCGGAGTAATTCACCCCTCCACTTT
CDR3: CASSPSQGRSNSPLHF

V: TRBV9
size: once
J: TRBJ2-2
D: TRBD2
DNA: TGTGCCAGCAGCCTTCTGACTAGCGGGGGGCCCGAAACCGGGGAGCTGTTTTTT
CDR3: CASSLLTSGGPETGELFF

V: TRBV2
size: few
J: TRBJ1-2
D: NA
DNA: TGTGCCAGCAGTGCCGAGTGGAGGGAGAGAGATGGCTACACCTTC
CDR3: CASSAEWRERDGYTF

V: TRBV18
size: NA
J: TRBJ1-3
D: TRBD1
DNA: TGTGCCAGCTCCGACAGGGACTCTGGAAACACCATATATTTT
CDR3: CASSDRDSGNTIYF

V: TRBV2
size: NA
J: TRBJ2-1
D: TRBD2
DNA: TGTGCCAGCAGTGATGGTCTAGCGGGGGCCTACTCCTACAATGAGCAGTTCTTC
CDR3: CASSDGLAGAYSYNEQFF

V: TRBV19
size: NA
J: TRBJ1-2
D: NA
DNA: TGTGCCAGCCTGGACAGAGATAACTATGGCTACACCTTC
CDR3: CASLDRDNYGYTF

V: TRBV19
size: NA
J: TRBJ2-5
D: NA
DNA: TGTGCCAGTAGTATTCAGGATACGTCGGAGACCCAGTACTTC
CDR3: CASSIQDTSETQYF

V: TRBV7-9
size: NA
J: TRBJ2-2
D: TRBD1
DNA: TGTGCCAGCAGTCTGGGACAGGGGAGCACCGGGGAGCTGTTTTTT
CDR3: CASSLGQGSTGELFF

V: TRBV7-9
size: NA
J: TRBJ2-4
D: NA
DNA: TGTGCCAGCAGCCCCGAAGGGGACATTCAGTACTTC
CDR3: CASSPEGDIQYF

V: TRBV19
size: NA
J: TRBJ2-1
D: NA
DNA: TGTGCCAGTAGACACGGGCCCCGAAATTTTGGAGGATACAATGAGCAGTTCTTC
CDR3: CASRHGPRNFGGYNEQFF

V: TRBV10-3
size: few
J: TRBJ1-5
D: TRBD1
DNA: TGTGCCATCAAGGGCTCTACAGGGGCGAATCAGCCCCAGCATTTT
CDR3: CAIKGSTGANQPQHF

V: TRBV10-3
size: NA
J: TRBJ2-7
D: NA
DNA: TGTGCCATCAGAGACAGTGTCAACTACGAGCAGTACTTC
CDR3: CAIRDSVNYEQYF

V: TRBV7-2
size: once
J: TRBJ2-1
D: NA
DNA: TGTGCCAGCAGCGCAATAGGAGGGACCTACAATGAGCAGTTCTTC
CDR3: CASSAIGGTYNEQFF

V: TRBV7-2
size: once
J: TRBJ2-5
D: TRBD2
DNA: TGTGCCAGCAGCTTTAATAGCGGGGTGGGGGAGACCCAGTACTTC
CDR3: CASSFNSGVGETQYF

V: TRBV27
size: NA
J: TRBJ2-7
D: TRBD2
DNA: TGTGCCAGCAGCTCTACCCCGGGGGGTTCCTACGAGCAGTACTTC
CDR3: CASSSTPGGSYEQYF

V: TRBV7-2
size: NA
J: TRBJ2-5
D: NA
DNA: TGTGCCAGCAGCTTACCCGGCGGGGAAACCCAGTACTTC
CDR3: CASSLPGGETQYF

V: TRBV7-2
size: NA
J: TRBJ2-7
D: NA
DNA: TGTGCCAGCAGCTCCCTTACAGGTTACGAGCAGTACTTC
CDR3: CASSSLTGYEQYF

V: TRBV5-8
size: NA
J: TRBJ1-5
D: NA
DNA: TGTGCCAGCAGCTCGGGGGTAGGGTCCGCCCGTAATCAGCCCCAGCATTTT
CDR3: CASSSGVGSARNQPQHF

V: TRBV9
size: NA
J: TRBJ2-5
D: TRBD2
DNA: TGTGCCAGCAGCGTAGCCGGGACTAGCGGCCAAGAGACCCAGTACTTC
CDR3: CASSVAGTSGQETQYF

V: TRBV7-2
size: NA
J: TRBJ2-1
D: NA
DNA: TGTGCCAGCAGCTTAGCGAGGTCTTTAAATGAGCAGTTCTTC
CDR3: CASSLARSLNEQFF

V: TRBV12-5
size: NA
J: TRBJ1-2
D: NA
DNA: TGTGCTAGTGGTTTGCAGGGGATGGGCGGCTACACCTTC
CDR3: CASGLQGMGGYTF

V: TRBV7-9
size: once
J: TRBJ1-5
D: NA
DNA: TGTGCCAGCAGCTTAGGAGGGACACGACATTTT
CDR3: CASSLGGTRHF

V: TRBV3-1/TRBV3-2
size: NA
J: TRBJ2-7
D: TRBD2
DNA: TGTGCCAGCAGCCATGCCGGGACTAGCGGGAGCTACGAGCAGTACTTC
CDR3: CASSHAGTSGSYEQYF

V: TRBV10-1
size: NA
J: TRBJ2-7
D: TRBD2
DNA: TGCGCCAGCAGTGAGTCAGCGACTAGCGAGACCCTAGGGCTCGAGCAGTACTTC
CDR3: CASSESATSETLGLEQYF

V: TRBV9
size: NA
J: TRBJ1-2
D: TRBD1
DNA: TGTGCCAGCAGCGAACAGGGGGCGCCTGGCTATGGCTACACCTTC
CDR3: CASSEQGAPGYGYTF

V: TRBV28
size: NA
J: TRBJ2-1
D: TRBD2
DNA: TGTGCCAGCAGTTTCATGGAACTGGTAAGCGGGGCAGCCTACAATGAGCAGTTCTTC
CDR3: CASSFMELVSGAAYNEQFF

V: TRBV7-9
size: NA
J: TRBJ2-5
D: NA
DNA: TGTGCCAGCAGCTTAGGTCCCCTTCAGTCGAAGACCCAGTACTTC
CDR3: CASSLGPLQSKTQYF

V: TRBV27
size: NA
J: TRBJ2-7
D: TRBD2
DNA: TGTGCCAGCAGTATGACTAGCAACTACGAGCAGTACTTC
CDR3: CASSMTSNYEQYF

V: TRBV3-1/TRBV3-2
size: NA
J: TRBJ1-1
D: NA
DNA: TGTGCCAGCAGCCAAGTCGGGGGGAGGATGAACACTGAAGCTTTCTTT
CDR3: CASSQVGGRMNTEAFF

V: TRBV5-1
size: NA
J: TRBJ2-5
D: TRBD1
DNA: TGCGCCAGCAGCTTAACAGGGGAAGAGACCCAGTACTTC
CDR3: CASSLTGEETQYF

V: TRBV9
size: NA
J: TRBJ2-7
D: NA
DNA: TGTGCCAGCAGCGTAGGAGGCGGAGAGTCCTACGAGCAGTACTTC
CDR3: CASSVGGGESYEQYF

V: TRBV28
size: NA
J: TRBJ1-3
D: NA
DNA: TGTGCCAGCAGTTTTAGTCTTCTCTCTGGAAACACCATATATTTT
CDR3: CASSFSLLSGNTIYF

V: TRBV2
size: NA
J: TRBJ2-1
D: TRBD2
DNA: TGTGCCAGCAGTGCGAGCGGGAGGGCCAATGAGCAGTTCTTC
CDR3: CASSASGRANEQFF

V: TRBV11-2
size: NA
J: TRBJ1-2
D: NA
DNA: TGTGCCAGCAGCTCCTCCTTCGGGGATTCCTATGGCTACACCTTC
CDR3: CASSSSFGDSYGYTF

V: TRBV18
size: NA
J: TRBJ1-1
D: NA
DNA: TGTGCCAGCTCACGTCGACAGTTGAACACTGAAGCTTTCTTT
CDR3: CASSRRQLNTEAFF

V: TRBV19
size: NA
J: TRBJ2-4
D: TRBD2
DNA: TGTGCCAGTAGTATTGTGGCTAGCGGGTCCCAAGTAGCCAAAAACATTCAGTACTTC
CDR3: CASSIVASGSQVAKNIQYF

V: TRBV5-5
size: NA
J: TRBJ2-7
D: TRBD1
DNA: TGTGCCAGCAGCTTGGACAGGGGGATCTCCTACGAGCAGTACTTC
CDR3: CASSLDRGISYEQYF

V: TRBV3-1/TRBV3-2
size: NA
J: TRBJ1-3
D: NA
DNA: TGTGCCAGCACCTCAGAGGGCTCTGGAAACACCATATATTTT
CDR3: CASTSEGSGNTIYF

V: TRBV30
size: few
J: TRBJ1-5
D: NA
DNA: TGTGCCTGGAGTGGGGCTGATCAGCCCCAGCATTTT
CDR3: CAWSGADQPQHF

V: TRBV4-1
size: NA
J: TRBJ1-2
D: TRBD1
DNA: TGCGCCAGCAGCCTGTCTTATTCCGGACAGGGGCCTGGCTACACCTTC
CDR3: CASSLSYSGQGPGYTF

V: TRBV7-2
size: NA
J: TRBJ1-2
D: NA
DNA: TGTGCCAGCAGCTTAACCCGAGGGTATGGCTACACCTTC
CDR3: CASSLTRGYGYTF

V: TRBV27
size: NA
J: TRBJ1-2
D: TRBD1
DNA: TGTGCCAGCAGTTTGACAGGGGGCCCTACTAACTATGGCTACACCTTC
CDR3: CASSLTGGPTNYGYTF

V: TRBV10-3
size: NA
J: TRBJ2-1
D: TRBD2
DNA: TGTGCCATCAGCTCCACTAGCGCCCTTGAGCAGTTCTTC
CDR3: CAISSTSALEQFF

V: TRBV7-3
size: NA
J: TRBJ2-3
D: NA
DNA: TGTGCCAGCAGCATCGGAGGGCCCCCAGATACGCAGTATTTT
CDR3: CASSIGGPPDTQYF

V: TRBV28
size: NA
J: TRBJ2-5
D: NA
DNA: TGTGCCAGCAGTCGGTCTGACATACAAGAGACCCAGTACTTC
CDR3: CASSRSDIQETQYF

V: TRBV5-1
size: NA
J: TRBJ2-1
D: TRBD2
DNA: TGCGCCAGCAGCTACCGCCTAGCGGGAGGTGGCAACCGATTTGATGAGCAGTTCTTC
CDR3: CASSYRLAGGGNRFDEQFF